What follows are 18 T cell receptor beta chains derived from one specimen sequenced in a study of blood T cell repertoires in COVID-19. Only in-frame clones appear in the TCRdb table, and some are missing; sequencing was by immunoSEQ multiplex PCR. The repertoire consists of roughly 150,000 clones, with just under 85% occurring once and the leading ten covering over 7%. Sequenced sample: peripheral blood. The receptors were sampled from an elderly woman with COVID-19, enrolled during active disease.

The chain uses TRBV5-6 and TRBJ1-1, with D tentatively TRBD1 (6 bases). V shed 5 bases and J shed 4 bases, with 18 bases lying between them. The CDR3 covers 15 residues. The germline V gene encodes CDR1 SGHDT and CDR2 YYEEEE. As DNA, the CDR3 is TGTGCCAGCAGTCCACCGGGGGGCTCAGGCACTGAAGCTTTCTTT. Its translation: CASSPPGGSGTEAFF.

In its sample, this clone was seen once. The chain joins TRBV5-4 to TRBJ2-1, with no clear D. The CDR3 totals 12 residues. The V end was cut by 0 bases, the J end by 7 bases, with 5 bases between. Germline V lookup: CDR1 SGHNT, CDR2 YYREEE (reference sequence). The CDR3 loop is CASSLVANEQFF. CDR3 sequence (DNA): TGTGCCAGCAGCTTGGTGGCTAATGAGCAGTTCTTC.

The J gene is TRBJ2-1, the V gene TRBV7-3, with TRBD2 identical over 14 bases. Germline V gene sequence: CDR1 SGHTA, CDR2 FQGTGA. Trimming at V came to 5 bases and at J to 9 bases, leaving 6 bases not matched to a gene. This CDR3 is 15 amino acids long. The chain's CDR3 is CASSVGLAGAAEQFF. Written as DNA, the CDR3 is TGTGCCAGCAGCGTGGGACTAGCGGGAGCGGCTGAGCAGTTCTTC. The full variable domain, completed using reference TRBV7-3 and TRBJ2-1, is GAGVSQTPSNKVTEKGKYVELRCDPISGHTALYWYRQSLGQGPEFLIYFQGTGAADDSGLPNDRFFAVRPEGSVSTLKIQRTERGDSAVYLCASSVGLAGAAEQFFGPGTRLTVL.

This clone was detected once. The chain carries TRBV5-1 and TRBJ1-5; 11 bases fit TRBD1. V dropped 5 bases and J dropped 5; count of bases not matched to a gene: 3. The CDR3 runs to 14 residues. Germline CDR1 and CDR2: SGHRS and YFSETQ. The CDR3 bases are TGCGCCAGCAGAAGGACAGGGGGCGATCAGCCCCAGCATTTT. Protein sequence: CASRRTGGDQPQHF.

This clone was observed a single time. The chain links TRBV7-2 to TRBJ1-3; D uncertain. The CDR3 contains 17 residues. V lost 5 bases to trimming and J lost 0 bases, with 17 bases between them. The V gene's germline CDR1 is SGHTA and CDR2 FQGNSA. The CDR3 DNA sequence: TGTGCCAGCAGCACCCTTGAACAGAGAAACTCTGGAAACACCATATATTTT. It translates to CASSTLEQRNSGNTIYF.

V is TRBV7-9 and J is TRBJ1-2; maybe TRBD1 (5 bases). Looked up from germline, CDR1 is SEHNR and CDR2 is FQNEAQ (reference sequence). Trimming took 5 bases from V and 1 from J, leaving 11 bases between them. The CDR3 contains 14 residues. CDR3 sequence (DNA): TGTGCCAGCAGCCTTATGGGGGGTAACTATGGCTACACCTTC. It encodes CASSLMGGNYGYTF.

The CDR3 here is CSVRTSGRKSGNEQFF. As DNA, the CDR3 is TGCAGCGTCCGGACTAGCGGGAGGAAGTCGGGCAATGAGCAGTTCTTC. The chain uses TRBV29-1 and TRBJ2-1, with 14 bases identical to TRBD2. CDR3 length equals 16 residues. The junction had 10 bases not matched to a gene; V was cut back by 6 bases and J by 6 bases. The germline V gene encodes CDR1 SQVTM and CDR2 ANQGSEA.

This sequence joins TRBV28 and TRBJ1-5; a possible D gene is TRBD1 (5 bases). V gave up 7 bases and J gave up 8 bases, with 18 bases separating them. CDR1 and CDR2 (germline): MDHEN, SYDVKM. The CDR3 totals 14 residues. Here the CDR3 DNA reads TGTGCCAGCACAGTAGACAGCTACATCAAGCCCCAGCATTTT. It is translated as CASTVDSYIKPQHF.

The V call is TRBV5-4, the J call TRBJ2-7; 11 bases map to TRBD1. Per germline, CDR1 SGHNT and CDR2 YYREEE (reference sequence). The CDR3 runs 16 residues. The trim removed 0 bases at V and 3 bases at J, leaving 5 bases unmatched. CDR3: CASSLGGTGGVYEQYF. In DNA, the CDR3 is TGTGCCAGCAGCTTGGGGGGGACAGGGGGAGTCTACGAGCAGTACTTC.

This chain joins TRBV2 and TRBJ1-6; unclear D gene. V was pared by 4 bases and J by 15 bases, with 13 bases between. Germline loops: CDR1 SNHLY, CDR2 FYNNEI. The CDR3 has 12 amino acids. The CDR3 DNA follows: TGTGCCAGCAGTGCAGGTCTTGCGGGCCTCCACTTT. This sequence encodes CASSAGLAGLHF.

This clone appeared once. The CDR3 spells CASGARGLTGELFF. The CDR3 nucleotides are TGCGCCAGCGGGGCCCGCGGTTTGACCGGGGAGCTGTTTTTT. The chain links TRBV5-1 to TRBJ2-2; maybe TRBD1 (5 bases). The CDR3 is made up of 14 amino acids. Trimming stripped 7 bases from V and 5 bases from J, with 15 bases between. Per germline, CDR1 SGHRS and CDR2 YFSETQ. Filled out from reference TRBV5-1 and TRBJ2-2, the complete variable domain reads KAGVTQTPRYLIKTRGQQVTLSCSPISGHRSVSWYQQTPGQGLQFLFEYFSETQRNKGNFPGRFSGRQFSNSRSEMNVSTLELGDSALYLCASGARGLTGELFFGEGSRLTVL.

The chain links TRBV18 to TRBJ1-6; TRBD1 agrees at 7 bases. CDR1 and CDR2 (germline): KGHSH, LQKENI. The junction had 9 bases not matched to a gene; V was cut back by 2 bases and J by 11 bases. The CDR3 is 15 amino acids. In DNA, the CDR3 is TGTGCCAGCTCACCAATCAATGACAGGGAGACACCCCTCCACTTT. This sequence encodes CASSPINDRETPLHF.

V gene TRBV18 combines with J gene TRBJ1-4; unclear D gene. This CDR3 has 16 residues. Germline assignment: CDR1 KGHSH and CDR2 LQKENI. The germline V and J ends were trimmed by 2 bases and 0 bases, with 10 bases remaining between them. DNA of the CDR3: TGTGCCAGCTCACCAATGCCCGGTGCAACTAATGAAAAACTGTTTTTT. It codes for CASSPMPGATNEKLFF.

CDR3 loop: CASSLGRGEQFF. In DNA form, the CDR3 reads TGTGCCAGCAGCTTAGGTCGGGGTGAGCAGTTCTTC. The genes are TRBV11-2 and TRBJ2-1; possibly TRBD2 for D (5 bases). The germline gives CDR1 SGHAT, CDR2 FQNNGV. V was shortened by 1 base and J by 9 bases, with 7 bases between the two germline ends. CDR3 length: 12 residues.

This clone appeared a few times. The CDR3 region is CATSDSRDFGEKLFF. The DNA for the CDR3 is TGTGCCACCAGTGATTCCAGGGATTTCGGCGAAAAACTGTTTTTT. The chain combines TRBV24-1 with TRBJ1-4; D perhaps matches TRBD1 (5 bases). Deletions cut 2 bases from V and 8 bases from J, with 14 bases between. CDR1 and CDR2 from the germline V gene are KGHDR and SFDVKD. This CDR3 spans 15 amino acids.

This chain links TRBV3-1 (or the pseudogene TRBV3-2) with TRBJ2-7; possibly TRBD1 for D (5 bases). CDR3 size: 14 residues. CDR1 and CDR2 from the germline V gene are LGHDT and YNNKEL (reference sequence). V gave up 5 bases and J gave up 5 bases, with 16 bases separating them. CDR3 sequence (DNA): TGTGCCAGCAGCTTAGGGGTATTCGAGGACGAGCAGTACTTC. Its protein product is CASSLGVFEDEQYF.

The chain employs TRBV2 and TRBJ2-7, with 8 bases identical to TRBD2. CDR1 is SNHLY, CDR2 FYNNEI, per germline. The V segment lost 2 bases and the J segment 0 bases; nucleotides outside the gene matches: 0. The CDR3 has 14 residues. The CDR3 DNA is TGTGCCAGCAGTGAAACTAGCGGCTCCTACGAGCAGTACTTC. This encodes CASSETSGSYEQYF.

V gene TRBV28 combines with J gene TRBJ1-4; tentatively, D is TRBD1 (6 bases). Trimming stripped 5 bases from V and 8 bases from J, with 15 bases between. This CDR3 is built from 14 residues. Looked up from germline, CDR1 is MDHEN and CDR2 is SYDVKM. The CDR3: CASSRGGQDEKLFF. The CDR3 DNA reads TGTGCCAGCAGTAGGGGGGGCCAGGACGAAAAACTGTTTTTT.